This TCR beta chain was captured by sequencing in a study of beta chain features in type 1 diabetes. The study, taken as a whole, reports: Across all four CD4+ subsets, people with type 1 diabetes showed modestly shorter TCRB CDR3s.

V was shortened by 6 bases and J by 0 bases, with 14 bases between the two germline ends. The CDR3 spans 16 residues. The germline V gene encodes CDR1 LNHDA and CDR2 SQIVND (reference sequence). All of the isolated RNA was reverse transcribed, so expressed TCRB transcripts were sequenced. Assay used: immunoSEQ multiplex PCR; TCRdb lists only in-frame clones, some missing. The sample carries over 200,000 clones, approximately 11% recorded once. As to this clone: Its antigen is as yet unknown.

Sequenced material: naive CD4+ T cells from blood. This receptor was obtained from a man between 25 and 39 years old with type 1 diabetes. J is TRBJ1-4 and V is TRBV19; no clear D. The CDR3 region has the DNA TGTGCCAGTAGCCCTTTGTCGACAACAACTAATGAAAAACTGTTTTTT. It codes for CASSPLSTTTNEKLFF.